This record covers a single T cell receptor (beta chain). The sample belongs to a study of blood T cell repertoires in COVID-19. Turning to the study itself: From the United States, Italy and Spain came samples of acute and convalescent COVID-19.

Per the germline V gene, CDR1 is LNHDA and CDR2 is SQIVND (reference sequence). Trimming took off 8 bases at V and 5 bases at J, with 12 bases between the two ends. CDR3 size: 13 residues. Patients in Seattle were enrolled during active infection, then followed longitudinally. Original processing methods: How many nucleated cells were present was estimated from reference gene primer amplification. Generated by immunoSEQ multiplex PCR, the TCRdb table keeps only in-frame clones and is missing some. Clonal size and the V and J genes are those of that table, whereas D and trimming came from the DNA. The table includes about 150,000 clones, 83% detected once.

This TCR was recovered from a woman aged 55-69 years with COVID-19, enrolled during active disease. Sequences were obtained from peripheral blood. The rearrangement joins TRBV19 to TRBJ1-4, with a weak D call TRBD1 (6 bases). Here the CDR3 reads CASAGELNEKLFF. Written as DNA, the CDR3 is TGTGCCAGTGCAGGGGAGCTGAATGAAAAACTGTTTTTT.